The present entry profiles one T cell receptor (beta chain) with its context. Antigen specificity is unknown. Sequencing used immunoSEQ multiplex PCR; TCRdb keeps in-frame clones, though not all of them. In the table there are around 130,000 clones, roughly 92% of which are singletons. Germline assignment: CDR1 KGHSH and CDR2 LQKENI. Trimming pared 2 bases from V and 8 bases from J, leaving 4 bases between. The CDR3 is 12 residues long. These data come from a study of T cell responses to AZD1222 COVID-19 vaccine. Doses given second, at about 4 or about 12 weeks, were pooled. Broader study findings: Clonal diversity was possibly underestimated; the donors were predominantly white British and more often female. Researchers report vaccine-associated CD4 TCRs spanning spike, with dominance at 160-218 and 743-854.

The material was peripheral blood, obtained 28 days after the second AZD1222 dose. J is TRBJ1-6 and V is TRBV18; no reliable D call. This receptor was taken from an adult who received the AZD1222 COVID-19 vaccine. Here the CDR3 DNA reads TGTGCCAGCTCACCAGGGGATTCACCCCTCCACTTT. Translation: CASSPGDSPLHF.